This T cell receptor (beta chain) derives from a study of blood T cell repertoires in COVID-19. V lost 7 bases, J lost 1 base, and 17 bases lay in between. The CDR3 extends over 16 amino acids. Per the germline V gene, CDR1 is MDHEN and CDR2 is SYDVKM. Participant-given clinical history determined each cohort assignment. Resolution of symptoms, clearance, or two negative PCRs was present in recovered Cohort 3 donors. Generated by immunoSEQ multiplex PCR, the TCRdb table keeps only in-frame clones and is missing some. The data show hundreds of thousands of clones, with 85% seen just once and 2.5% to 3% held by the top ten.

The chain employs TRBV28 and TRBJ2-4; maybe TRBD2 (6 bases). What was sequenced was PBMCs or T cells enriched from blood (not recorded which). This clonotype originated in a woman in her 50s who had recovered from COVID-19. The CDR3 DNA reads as TGTGCCAGCATTTCAAGCGGGTTTAGGGCCAAAAACATTCAGTACTTC. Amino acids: CASISSGFRAKNIQYF.